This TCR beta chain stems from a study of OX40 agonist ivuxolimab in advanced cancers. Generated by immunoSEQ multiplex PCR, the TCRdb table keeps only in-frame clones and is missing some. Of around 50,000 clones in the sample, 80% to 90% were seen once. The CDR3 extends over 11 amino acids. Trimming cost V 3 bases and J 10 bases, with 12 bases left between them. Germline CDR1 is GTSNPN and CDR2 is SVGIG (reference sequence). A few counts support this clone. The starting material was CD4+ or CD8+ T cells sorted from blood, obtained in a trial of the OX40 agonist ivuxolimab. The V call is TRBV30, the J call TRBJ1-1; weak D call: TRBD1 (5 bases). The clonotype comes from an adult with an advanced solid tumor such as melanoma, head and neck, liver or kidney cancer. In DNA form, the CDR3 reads TGTGCCTGGAGCCAGGGCGCGACAGCTTTCTTT. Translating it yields CAWSQGATAFF.